Below are 20 T cell receptor beta chains sequenced from a single sample in a study of blood T cell repertoires in COVID-19. Method: immunoSEQ multiplex PCR; TCRdb's copy keeps in-frame clones and lacks some. The top ten hold more than 15% of the sample, which has roughly 80,000 clones, 86% seen once. The source material was peripheral blood. The receptors come from a man older than 75 in a cohort sampled during active COVID-19.

The J gene is TRBJ1-5, the V gene TRBV4-1; D might be TRBD1 (5 bases). The germline V gene has CDR1 MGHRA and CDR2 YSYEKL. The CDR3 has 17 residues. V shed 2 bases and J shed 1 base, with 15 bases lying between them. The DNA of the CDR3 is TGCGCCAGCAGCCAATGGGTAACCCAGGGAAGCAATCAGCCCCAGCATTTT. Its translation: CASSQWVTQGSNQPQHF.

The CDR3 bases are TGTGCCAGCAGCGGGGGTTATAACACCGGGGAGCTGTTTTTT. Translated, it gives CASSGGYNTGELFF. V and J are TRBV6-4 and TRBJ2-2, with D perhaps TRBD2 (6 bases). In germline, CDR1 is MRHNA, CDR2 SNTAGT. This CDR3 comprises 14 residues. Trimming took off 6 bases at V and 2 bases at J, with 10 bases between the two ends.

This chain uses TRBV7-9 with TRBJ2-4; 11 bases are a match to TRBD1. V shed 5 bases and J 9 bases; nucleotides not matched to a gene: 3. Germline lookup yields CDR1 SEHNR and CDR2 FQNEAQ (reference sequence). CDR3 length: 13 residues. The CDR3, as DNA: TGTGCCAGCAGCCTCGGGACAGGGGGCATTCAGTACTTC. Translating gives CASSLGTGGIQYF.

The V gene is TRBV5-1, the J gene TRBJ2-5, with D possibly matching TRBD2 (6 bases). The CDR3 totals 15 residues. The germline CDR1 and CDR2 sequences are SGHRS and YFSETQ. The ends were cut back, 1 base at V and 5 bases at J, with 15 bases in the middle. The CDR3 sequence is CASSLQGLRGETQYF. In DNA form, the CDR3 reads TGCGCCAGCAGCTTGCAGGGACTCCGCGGGGAGACCCAGTACTTC.

The V and J genes are TRBV5-1 and TRBJ1-1, with D perhaps matching TRBD1 (6 bases). Germline V CDR1 and CDR2: SGHRS, YFSETQ. The CDR3 has 17 amino acids. Trimming cost V 0 bases and J 1 base, with 16 bases left between them. As DNA, the CDR3 is TGCGCCAGCAGCTTGGTACCTACAGGGTTAAGGAACACTGAAGCTTTCTTT. It codes for CASSLVPTGLRNTEAFF.

The rearrangement uses TRBV6-4 and TRBJ2-1, with 11 nucleotides matching TRBD2. The CDR3 length is 15 residues. CDR1 is MRHNA, CDR2 SNTAGT, per germline. V trimming: 6 bases; J trimming: 4 bases; junction bases outside the gene matches: 5. DNA for the CDR3: TGTGCCAGCAGCCTACTAGCGGGGGAGTACAATGAGCAGTTCTTC. Translation gives CASSLLAGEYNEQFF.

The chain carries TRBV3-1 (or the pseudogene TRBV3-2) and TRBJ1-2; the match to TRBD1 covers 9 bases. Germline V gives CDR1 LGHDT, CDR2 YNNKEL (reference sequence). V lost 1 base and J lost 3; bases outside the gene matches: 3. CDR3 length: 15 amino acids. This chain's CDR3 is CASSQGGTGYYGYTF. The CDR3 DNA reads as TGTGCCAGCAGCCAAGGGGGGACAGGGTACTATGGCTACACCTTC.

The genes are TRBV3-1 (or the pseudogene TRBV3-2) and TRBJ2-1, with D perhaps matching TRBD2 (5 bases). Trimming cost V 0 bases and J 8 bases, with 17 bases left between them. The CDR3 runs to 16 residues. Germline CDR1 reads LGHDT; CDR2 reads YNNKEL (reference sequence). CDR3 loop: CASSQDLSGILDEQFF. Here the CDR3 DNA reads TGTGCCAGCAGCCAAGACCTATCGGGAATTTTGGATGAGCAGTTCTTC.

The sample holds one count of this clone. The rearrangement uses TRBV27 and TRBJ2-1; 7 nucleotides agree with TRBD2. Germline trimming cut 6 bases from V and 8 bases from J; bases unmatched to any gene: 7. The CDR3 is made up of 13 amino acids. Germline-derived CDR1 and CDR2 are MNHEY and SMNVEV (reference sequence). The CDR3 protein is CASRVGGRYEQFF. The CDR3, as DNA: TGTGCCAGCAGAGTGGGAGGGAGGTATGAGCAGTTCTTC.

The V gene is TRBV7-2, the J gene TRBJ2-7; D remains ambiguous. This CDR3 contains 12 residues. CDR1 is SGHTA and CDR2 is FQGNSA in the germline V gene. Trimming took 3 bases from V and 5 from J, leaving 8 bases between them. The CDR3 nucleotides are TGTGCCAGCAGCTTTTCTGGAGACGAGCAGTACTTC. Amino acid sequence: CASSFSGDEQYF.

The chain recombines TRBV28 with TRBJ2-1; D uncertain. Trimming took 0 bases from V and 0 from J, leaving 9 bases between them. The CDR3 is 16 residues long. From germline, CDR1 is MDHEN and CDR2 SYDVKM. CDR3 residues: CASSLWALSSYNEQFF. CDR3 coding DNA: TGTGCCAGCAGTTTATGGGCACTAAGCTCCTACAATGAGCAGTTCTTC.

The rearrangement joins TRBV19 to TRBJ1-5, with 8 bases fitting TRBD1. This CDR3 spans 15 amino acids. V trimming: 3 bases; J trimming: 6 bases; junction bases outside the gene matches: 7. Germline loops: CDR1 LNHDA, CDR2 SQIVND (reference sequence). The CDR3 protein is CASSIQGALGQPQHF. The CDR3, as DNA: TGTGCCAGTAGTATTCAGGGGGCGTTGGGTCAGCCCCAGCATTTT.

Note on this clone: The same CDR3 also results from other DNA sequences found in this sample. The rearrangement joins TRBV5-4 to TRBJ2-5; no reliable D call. Trimming pared 0 bases from V and 1 base from J, leaving 7 bases between. The CDR3 covers 14 residues. Germline V gene lookup returns CDR1 SGHNT and CDR2 YYREEE (reference sequence). CDR3: CASSLGGSQETQYF. As DNA, the CDR3 is TGTGCCAGCAGCTTGGGTGGCAGCCAAGAGACCCAGTACTTC.

This chain uses TRBV7-2 with TRBJ2-3; 9 bases align to TRBD2. Per the germline V gene, CDR1 is SGHTA and CDR2 is FQGNSA. This CDR3 has 17 amino acids. The junction had 6 bases not matched to a gene; V was cut back by 0 bases and J by 2 bases. The CDR3 DNA follows: TGTGCCAGCAGCTTAGCGCAAAGCGGGGGGTTCACAGATACGCAGTATTTT. It translates to CASSLAQSGGFTDTQYF.

The chain carries TRBV4-1 and TRBJ2-7; no firm D call. Germline V gene sequence: CDR1 MGHRA, CDR2 YSYEKL. The CDR3 loop spans 14 amino acids. The germline V and J ends were trimmed by 0 bases and 8 bases, with 14 bases remaining between them. The CDR3: CASSQDNSGSQQYF. For the CDR3, the DNA is TGCGCCAGCAGCCAAGATAATTCAGGATCTCAGCAGTACTTC.

The chain couples TRBV27 to TRBJ2-2, with TRBD2 identical over 7 bases. Germline-derived CDR1 and CDR2 are MNHEY and SMNVEV (reference sequence). The CDR3 has 13 residues. Trimming took 4 bases from V and 7 from J; bases not matched to a gene: 3. The CDR3 region has the DNA TGTGCCAGCAGTTGGGGGAGGGGCGGGGAGCTGTTTTTT. This sequence encodes CASSWGRGGELFF.

V and J are TRBV5-6 and TRBJ1-2, with a weak D call TRBD1 (5 bases). V lost 1 base, J lost 2 bases, and 6 bases lay in between. The CDR3 runs 13 residues. The germline gives CDR1 SGHDT, CDR2 YYEEEE. CDR3 amino acids: CASSLSGNYGYTF. In DNA, the CDR3 is TGTGCCAGCAGCTTGTCAGGGAACTATGGCTACACCTTC.

The V and J genes are TRBV19 and TRBJ2-2; D may be TRBD2 (5 bases). Germline V gene data show CDR1 as LNHDA and CDR2 as SQIVND (reference sequence). The CDR3 is 14 residues long. V was cut by 8 bases and J by 4 bases, with 14 bases left in between. The CDR3 loop is CASRLASGTGELFF. Here the CDR3 DNA reads TGTGCCAGTCGCCTAGCCTCGGGCACCGGGGAGCTGTTTTTT.

Regarding this clone: Distinct nucleotide sequences in the sample also encode this CDR3. The chain couples TRBV6-1 to TRBJ2-1; no definite D call. The CDR3 contains 14 residues. Germline CDR1 reads MNHNS; CDR2 reads SASEGT. The V gene lost 1 base and the J gene lost 2 bases, with 6 bases spanning the gap. This chain's CDR3 is CASSEVAAYNEQFF. DNA for the CDR3: TGTGCCAGCAGTGAAGTTGCAGCCTACAATGAGCAGTTCTTC.

This chain joins TRBV27 and TRBJ2-7; D perhaps matches TRBD1 (5 bases). Germline-derived CDR1 and CDR2 are MNHEY and SMNVEV (reference sequence). Trimming stripped 2 bases from V and 7 bases from J, with 18 bases between. The CDR3 has 15 residues. In DNA, the CDR3 is TGTGCCAGCAGTTTAACTCGTCCTGGGGCCGGTGAGCAGTACGTC. As protein: CASSLTRPGAGEQYV.